The clone carrying this T cell receptor (beta chain) occurred once. These data come from a study of blood T cells in healthy people across ages. The second PCR ran about 6 to 11 cycles with a sample-barcoded 5' primer and J-beta primers. In TCRdb, the 5' RACE reads were re-called with MiXCR into one record per CDR3 protein. This sample has 650,000 to 1,000,000 distinct CDR3 sequences, with roughly 40% found just once. Per sample, a minimum of 6 million PBMCs were isolated. The sequence derives from a man aged 18 to 35 in good health. The sequenced sample consisted of blood.

CDR3 amino acids: CASSTSVTQYF. The CDR3 DNA reads as TGTGCCAGCAGCACCTCCGTGACCCAGTACTTC. The rearrangement uses TRBV3-1 and TRBJ2-7; D unclear. The DNA end is a closer match to TRBJ2-5, so the J assignment may be wrong. The CDR3 consists of 11 residues. Looked up from germline, CDR1 is LGHDT and CDR2 is YNNKEL (reference sequence).